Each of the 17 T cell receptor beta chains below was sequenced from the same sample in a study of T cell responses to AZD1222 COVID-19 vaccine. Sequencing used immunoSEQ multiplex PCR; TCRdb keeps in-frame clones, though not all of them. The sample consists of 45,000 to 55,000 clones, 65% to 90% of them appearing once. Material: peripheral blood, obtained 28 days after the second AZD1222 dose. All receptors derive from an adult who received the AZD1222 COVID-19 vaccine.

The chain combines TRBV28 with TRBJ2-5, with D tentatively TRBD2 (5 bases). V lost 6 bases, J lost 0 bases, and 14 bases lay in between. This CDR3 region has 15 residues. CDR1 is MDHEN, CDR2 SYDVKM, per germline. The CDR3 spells CASSVGNRYQETQYF. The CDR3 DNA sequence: TGTGCCAGCAGCGTCGGGAATCGGTACCAAGAGACCCAGTACTTC.

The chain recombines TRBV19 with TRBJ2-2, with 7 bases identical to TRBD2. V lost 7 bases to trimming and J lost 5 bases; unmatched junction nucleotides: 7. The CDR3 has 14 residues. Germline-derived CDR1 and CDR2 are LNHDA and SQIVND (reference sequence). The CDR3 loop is CASTGGGYTGELFF. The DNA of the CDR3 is TGTGCCAGTACTGGCGGGGGTTATACCGGGGAGCTGTTTTTT.

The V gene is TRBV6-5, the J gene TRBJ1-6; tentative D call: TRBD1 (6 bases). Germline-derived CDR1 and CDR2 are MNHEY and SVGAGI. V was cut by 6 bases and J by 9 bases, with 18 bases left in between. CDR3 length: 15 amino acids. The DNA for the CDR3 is TGTGCCAGCAGGGGAGAAACAGGGATACGTTCACCCCTCCACTTT. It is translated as CASRGETGIRSPLHF.

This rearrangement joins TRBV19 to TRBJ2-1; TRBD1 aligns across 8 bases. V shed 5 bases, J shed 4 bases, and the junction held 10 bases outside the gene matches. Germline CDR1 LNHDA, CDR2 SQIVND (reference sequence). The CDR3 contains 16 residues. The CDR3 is CASSPNAQGGYNEQFF. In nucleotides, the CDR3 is TGTGCCAGTAGTCCTAACGCACAGGGGGGTTACAATGAGCAGTTCTTC.

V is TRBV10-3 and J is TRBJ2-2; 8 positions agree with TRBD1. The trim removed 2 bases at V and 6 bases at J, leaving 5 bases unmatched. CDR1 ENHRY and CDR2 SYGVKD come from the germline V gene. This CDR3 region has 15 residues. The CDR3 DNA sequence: TGTGCCATCAGTGAGAGGCAGGGGGCAGCCGGGGAGCTGTTTTTT. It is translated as CAISERQGAAGELFF.

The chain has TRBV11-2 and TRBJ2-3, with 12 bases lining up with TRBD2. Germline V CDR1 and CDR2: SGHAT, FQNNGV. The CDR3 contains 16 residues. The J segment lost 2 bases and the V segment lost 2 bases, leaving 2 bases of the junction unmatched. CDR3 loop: CASSLRTSGVTDTQYF. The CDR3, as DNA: TGTGCCAGCAGCTTAAGGACTAGCGGGGTCACAGATACGCAGTATTTT.

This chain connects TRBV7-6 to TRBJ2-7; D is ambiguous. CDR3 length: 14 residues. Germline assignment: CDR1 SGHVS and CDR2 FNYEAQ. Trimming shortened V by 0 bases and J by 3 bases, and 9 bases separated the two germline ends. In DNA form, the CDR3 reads TGTGCCAGCAGCTTAGCCCGGTGGGGCTACGAGCAGTACTTC. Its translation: CASSLARWGYEQYF.

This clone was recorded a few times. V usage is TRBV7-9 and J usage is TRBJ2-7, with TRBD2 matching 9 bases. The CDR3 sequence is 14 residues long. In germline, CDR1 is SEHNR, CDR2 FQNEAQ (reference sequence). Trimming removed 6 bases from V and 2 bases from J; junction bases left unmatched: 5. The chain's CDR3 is CASRGLASAYEQYF. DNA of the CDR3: TGTGCCAGCAGAGGACTAGCGTCCGCCTACGAGCAGTACTTC.

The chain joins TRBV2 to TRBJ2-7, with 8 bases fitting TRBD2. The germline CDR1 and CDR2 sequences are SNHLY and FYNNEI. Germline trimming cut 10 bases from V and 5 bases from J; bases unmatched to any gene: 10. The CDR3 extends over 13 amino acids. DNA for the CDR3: TGTGCCAACAGCGGGAGCTTCTCTAACGAGCAGTACTTC. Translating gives CANSGSFSNEQYF.

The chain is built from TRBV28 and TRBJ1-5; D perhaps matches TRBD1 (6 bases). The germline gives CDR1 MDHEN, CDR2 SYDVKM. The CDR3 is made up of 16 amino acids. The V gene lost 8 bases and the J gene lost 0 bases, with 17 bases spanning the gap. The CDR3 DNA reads TGTGCCAGCCTTGGGGGACACCCATATAGCAATCAGCCCCAGCATTTT. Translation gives CASLGGHPYSNQPQHF.

This CDR3 reads CASSLFGASYNEQFF. For the CDR3, the DNA is TGTGCCAGCAGCTTATTCGGGGCCTCCTACAATGAGCAGTTCTTC. This chain uses TRBV13 with TRBJ2-1; D is tentatively TRBD1 or TRBD2 (5 bases each). From germline, CDR1 is PRHDT and CDR2 FYEKMQ (reference sequence). V lost 2 bases, J lost 0 bases, and 8 bases lay in between. The CDR3 runs 15 residues. Using reference TRBV13 and TRBJ2-1 for the parts outside the CDR3, the full variable domain is AAGVIQSPRHLIKEKRETATLKCYPIPRHDTVYWYQQGPGQDPQFLISFYEKMQSDKGSIPDRFSAQQFSDYHSELNMSSLELGDSALYFCASSLFGASYNEQFFGPGTRLTVL.

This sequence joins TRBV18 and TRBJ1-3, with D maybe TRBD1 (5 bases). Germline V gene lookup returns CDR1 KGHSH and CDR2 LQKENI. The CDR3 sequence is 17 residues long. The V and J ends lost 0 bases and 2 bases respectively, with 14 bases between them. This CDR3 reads CASSPPLPGRAGNTIYF. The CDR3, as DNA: TGTGCCAGCTCACCACCGCTACCGGGCAGGGCTGGAAACACCATATATTTT.

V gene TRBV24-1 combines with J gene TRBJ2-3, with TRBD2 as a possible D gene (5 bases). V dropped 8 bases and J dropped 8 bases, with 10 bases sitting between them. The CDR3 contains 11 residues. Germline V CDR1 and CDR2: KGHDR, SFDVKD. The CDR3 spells CATNPSGTQYF. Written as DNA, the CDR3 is TGTGCCACCAACCCCAGCGGTACGCAGTATTTT.

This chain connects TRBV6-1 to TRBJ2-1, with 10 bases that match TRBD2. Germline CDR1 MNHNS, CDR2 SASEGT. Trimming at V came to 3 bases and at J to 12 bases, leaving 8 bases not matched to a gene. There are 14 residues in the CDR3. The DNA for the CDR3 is TGTGCCAGCAGTGATGGACTAGCGGTAACTGGGCAGTTCTTC. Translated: CASSDGLAVTGQFF.

The CDR3 loop is CASSPEAAGNTIYF. In DNA, the CDR3 is TGTGCCAGCAGTCCCGAGGCAGCTGGAAACACCATATATTTT. This rearrangement joins TRBV2 to TRBJ1-3; D unresolved. The CDR3 loop spans 14 amino acids. Trimming removed 5 bases at V and 2 bases at J, with 10 bases between. Germline loops: CDR1 SNHLY, CDR2 FYNNEI.

CDR3 DNA: TGTGCCAGCAGCCAAGAAAACAGGGGAAACTATGGCTACACCTTC. Residues: CASSQENRGNYGYTF. J is TRBJ1-2 and V is TRBV4-2; 7 bases agree with TRBD1. CDR1 LGHNA and CDR2 YNFKEQ come from the germline V gene. J gave up 2 bases and V 0 bases, and 3 bases lay outside the gene matches. The CDR3 length is 15 residues.

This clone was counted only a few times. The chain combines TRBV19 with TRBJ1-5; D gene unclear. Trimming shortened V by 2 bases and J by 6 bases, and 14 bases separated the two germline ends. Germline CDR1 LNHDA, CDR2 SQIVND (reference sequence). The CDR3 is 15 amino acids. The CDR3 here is CASSISSSEGQPQHF. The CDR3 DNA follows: TGTGCCAGTAGTATAAGTTCCAGCGAAGGTCAGCCCCAGCATTTT.